This is a list of T cell receptor beta chains from one sample in a study of CD8+ T cells in alopecia areata. Data came from immunoSEQ multiplex PCR; TCRdb stores just in-frame clones and leaves some out. The sample lists about 82,000 clones, roughly half occurring once. What was sequenced was NKG2D-high CD8+ T cells sorted from blood. These receptors came from a human donor with alopecia areata. CDR3s include the opening cysteine and the closing phenylalanine or tryptophan. Fields, in order: V gene, J gene, clone size, D gene, CDR3 protein, CDR3 DNA. D genes are given only for firm matches. The size entry is marked missing in some rows and otherwise reads once, few, many or a size class.

>TRBV30|TRBJ2-3|.|TRBD2
CAWSDTGGVSDTQYF
TGTGCCTGGAGTGACACGGGAGGTGTGTCCGATACGCAGTATTTT
>TRBV5-1|TRBJ2-7|few|TRBD2
CASSLTSGSPYEQYF
TGCGCCAGCAGCTTGACTAGCGGAAGCCCCTACGAGCAGTACTTC
>TRBV5-1|TRBJ2-3|.|.
CASKQDREGVDTQYF
TGCGCCAGCAAACAGGACAGGGAGGGAGTAGATACGCAGTATTTT
>TRBV29-1|TRBJ2-7|few|TRBD2
CSVEDVGLAGSSYEQYF
TGCAGCGTTGAAGATGTCGGACTAGCGGGGAGCTCCTACGAGCAGTACTTC
>TRBV4-1|TRBJ1-2|.|.
CASSQDGLTYGYTF
TGCGCCAGCAGCCAAGATGGTCTCACCTATGGCTACACCTTC
>TRBV2|TRBJ2-3|once|.
CASSERGEGSTDTQYF
TGTGCCAGCAGTGAGCGAGGGGAAGGGAGCACAGATACGCAGTATTTT
>TRBV4-1|TRBJ1-1|.|.
CASSQPITGSYSEAFF
TGCGCCAGCAGCCAACCCATTACAGGGTCGTACTCTGAAGCTTTCTTT
>TRBV9|TRBJ2-1|.|.
CASSVWPSNEQFF
TGTGCCAGCAGCGTATGGCCCTCGAATGAGCAGTTCTTC
>TRBV7-9|TRBJ2-7|few|.
CASSPPRGEQYF
TGTGCCAGCAGCCCTCCCCGAGGCGAGCAGTACTTC
>TRBV30|TRBJ1-1|.|.
CAWSDTGVNTEAFF
TGTGCCTGGAGCGATACAGGAGTGAACACTGAAGCTTTCTTT
>TRBV2|TRBJ2-7|.|.
CASNGRLTYEQYF
TGTGCCAGCAACGGTCGACTGACCTACGAGCAGTACTTC
>TRBV5-6|TRBJ1-1|.|TRBD1
CASSAGQEAFF
TGTGCCAGCAGCGCGGGACAGGAAGCTTTCTTT
>TRBV29-1|TRBJ2-5|.|.
CSVEEFQETQYF
TGCAGCGTGGAAGAGTTCCAAGAGACCCAGTACTTC
>TRBV14|TRBJ2-3|.|.
CASSQVWVTDTQYF
TGTGCCAGCAGCCAAGTTTGGGTAACAGATACGCAGTATTTT
>TRBV13|TRBJ2-2|.|TRBD2
CASSGPGELFF
TGTGCCAGTAGCGGGCCCGGGGAGCTGTTTTTT
>TRBV4-3|TRBJ1-2|.|.
CASRRIVGGGYGYTF
TGCGCCAGCAGGCGGATCGTGGGGGGCGGCTATGGCTACACCTTC
>TRBV4-1|TRBJ2-3|.|TRBD2
CASRTSGATSTDTQYF
TGCGCCAGCAGAACTAGCGGGGCCACTAGCACAGATACGCAGTATTTT
>TRBV29-1|TRBJ2-5|few|.
CSAVGTGVIQETQYF
TGCAGCGCCGTGGGTACAGGTGTGATCCAAGAGACCCAGTACTTC
>TRBV7-9|TRBJ2-1|medium-sized|TRBD2
CASSGRALGTSGRWNEQFF
TGTGCCAGCAGCGGGAGGGCGCTCGGGACTAGCGGGAGGTGGAATGAGCAGTTCTTC
>TRBV29-1|TRBJ2-1|.|.
CSVDGLLEIF
TGCAGCGTTGATGGCTTACTAGAGATCTTC
>TRBV29-1|TRBJ1-1|.|.
CSVEGLGGTEAFF
TGCAGCGTTGAGGGGCTGGGAGGCACTGAAGCTTTCTTT
>TRBV29-1|TRBJ2-7|few|.
CSFLGAVGDEQYF
TGCAGCTTCCTAGGGGCGGTCGGGGACGAGCAGTACTTC
>TRBV25-1|TRBJ1-1|.|.
CASSHPGANTEAFF
TGTGCCAGCAGTCATCCTGGAGCAAACACTGAAGCTTTCTTT
>TRBV25-1|TRBJ2-7|.|.
CASSESTVDSSYEQYF
TGTGCCAGCAGTGAATCTACCGTCGACAGCTCCTACGAGCAGTACTTC
>TRBV2|TRBJ2-3|.|.
CASSVPPQDTQYF
TGTGCCAGCAGTGTCCCTCCTCAAGATACGCAGTATTTT
>TRBV27|TRBJ2-2|.|.
CASRGLTGELFF
TGTGCCAGCAGGGGACTTACCGGGGAGCTGTTTTTT
>TRBV28|TRBJ2-4|.|.
CASSWRDTKNIQYF
TGTGCCAGCAGTTGGAGAGACACCAAAAACATTCAGTACTTC
>TRBV28|TRBJ2-7|few|.
CASSTGSEQYF
TGTGCCAGCAGCACAGGTAGCGAGCAGTACTTC
>TRBV6-6|TRBJ2-4|.|.
CASQGAKNIQYF
TGTGCCAGCCAAGGGGCCAAAAACATTCAGTACTTC
>TRBV14|TRBJ2-7|.|.
CASSQRYRTHSYEQYF
TGTGCCAGCAGCCAACGTTACAGGACCCACTCCTACGAGCAGTACTTC
>TRBV6-5|TRBJ2-5|few|.
CASRGSGTQYF
TGTGCCAGCCGGGGTAGCGGGACCCAGTACTTC
>TRBV19|TRBJ2-5|.|.
CASRPHRDPRETQYF
TGTGCCAGCCGTCCTCACAGGGATCCGCGAGAGACCCAGTACTTC
>TRBV27|TRBJ1-2|few|.
CASSFNSNYGYTF
TGTGCCAGCAGTTTCAACAGCAACTATGGCTACACCTTC
>TRBV20-1|TRBJ1-2|few|.
CTTEGYTF
TGCACAACAGAAGGCTACACCTTC
>TRBV9|TRBJ1-1|.|.
CASRTPNTEAFF
TGTGCCAGCAGGACACCCAACACTGAAGCTTTCTTT
>TRBV25-1|TRBJ2-7|few|.
CASSDWTATAQYF
TGTGCCAGCAGTGACTGGACCGCCACGGCGCAGTACTTC
>TRBV7-2|TRBJ2-7|.|TRBD2
CASSLGLAGYEQYF
TGTGCCAGCAGCCTGGGACTAGCGGGGTACGAGCAGTACTTC
>TRBV10-3|TRBJ2-6|.|.
CAISAGAGANVLTF
TGTGCCATCAGTGCAGGGGCTGGGGCCAACGTCCTGACTTTC
>TRBV2|TRBJ2-3|.|.
CASSDSADSTDTQYF
TGTGCCAGCAGTGATTCAGCGGACAGTACAGATACGCAGTATTTT
>TRBV5-6|TRBJ1-5|.|.
CASSGQGQPQHF
TGTGCCAGCAGCGGTCAGGGTCAGCCCCAGCATTTT
>TRBV7-9|TRBJ2-2|.|.
CASNPPGDGELFF
TGTGCCAGCAACCCTCCCGGCGACGGGGAGCTGTTTTTT
>TRBV2|TRBJ2-7|few|TRBD2
CASGTSGGRYEQYF
TGTGCCAGCGGGACTAGCGGCGGGCGCTACGAGCAGTACTTC
>TRBV15|TRBJ2-1|few|TRBD2
CATSSPSGGENNEQFF
TGTGCCACCAGCAGCCCAAGCGGGGGGGAAAACAATGAGCAGTTCTTC
>TRBV29-1|TRBJ2-5|few|.
CSVDGLSFQTQYF
TGCAGCGTTGATGGCCTCAGCTTTCAGACCCAGTACTTC
>TRBV12-5|TRBJ1-1|few|.
CASGLSANTEAFF
TGTGCTAGTGGTTTGTCCGCGAACACTGAAGCTTTCTTT
>TRBV29-1|TRBJ2-5|few|.
CSVEGAQETQYF
TGCAGCGTTGAAGGGGCGCAAGAGACCCAGTACTTC
>TRBV9|TRBJ2-1|.|.
CASSGQAPEQFF
TGTGCCAGCAGCGGTCAGGCTCCTGAGCAGTTCTTC
>TRBV5-1|TRBJ2-3|few|TRBD2
CASSLQTGLAYTDTQYF
TGCGCCAGCAGCTTGCAGACGGGACTAGCCTACACAGATACGCAGTATTTT